The TCR beta chain under discussion was sequenced for a study of T-cell memory formation after mild COVID-19 (dated by TCRdb to about 2021). As for the study more broadly: TCR sequence clusters from the two donors were found to be largely donor specific. The cohort comprised two young, previously healthy adult volunteers, one female and one male. T-cell clones expanding and contracting after mild COVID-19 in two donors were tracked by longitudinal TCRalpha and TCRbeta repertoire sequencing. What the work shows at the level of the full study, not this receptor alone: The study included only a couple of mild cases, and larger cohorts that include severe cases with pre-infection samples were judged to be necessary. Some responding clones were found in pre-infection memory, which suggests that pre-existing cross-reactive memory T cells took part in the SARS-CoV-2 response. Balanced CD4/CD8 phenotypes were observed for clones contracting from day 15 to 85, whereas a bias towards CD4+ was observed for a second wave of clones expanding from day 15 to 37. Contracting CD4+ clones turned up mainly in the CM and EM memory subsets, whereas EMRA was where CD8+ clones were enriched. Whether the second-wave clones peaking on day 37 were SARS-CoV-2 specific was not confirmed.

TCRdb records Illumina NovaSeq 6000 as the sequencer. TCRalpha and TCRbeta cDNA libraries were constructed by 5'RACE with constant-segment primers, with sample barcodes and unique molecular identifiers being introduced. RNA was extracted from every sample with Trizol reagent. The libraries were amplified in two PCR steps, and the second step added a second sample barcode and Illumina TruSeq adapters. Sequencing of libraries was performed on an Illumina NovaSeq with 2 x 150 bp paired-end reads. In the source study's methods: Demultiplexing of reads and collapsing into UMI-guided consensus sequences were performed with migec v1.2.7. Using mixcr v2.1.11, the UMI consensuses were aligned to TRA and TRB V and J templates and assembled into clonotypes. Clonotypes were classified as expanded or contracted when called significant by both edgeR and NoisET, with noise models trained on biological replicates. For edgeR calls, the thresholds were a false discovery rate-adjusted p below 0.01 and a log2 fold-change of 1. PCA with hierarchical clustering of max-normalized trajectories of the 1000 most abundant clonotypes was used as exploratory dynamics analysis. Each responding clone was given a CD4 or CD8 phenotype based on the CD4+ and CD8+ repertoires, which had been sequenced separately. Clones were called with MiXCR by TCRdb after fastp trimmed the public reads at Q25, and only in-frame beta chains were retained. CDR3 protein duplicates are merged, each entry listing the most common genes and DNA. In this record, the V and J calls reflect TCRdb's handling and not the investigators' own analysis. The sample table lists hundreds of thousands of distinct CDR3 sequences, roughly 18% of them with a count of one. More than 9% of the sample rests with the top ten.

The CDR3 numbers 14 residues from cysteine through phenylalanine. The sequence is cut down to CDR3 DNA, 42 bases in frame from base 1. The germline V gene yields SGHRS for CDR1 and YFSETQ for CDR2. Trimming removed 0 bases from V and 2 bases from J; the gene matches leave 2 bases unexplained. Ficoll-Paque density gradient centrifugation was the method used to isolate PBMCs. This clonotype has a handful of counts. No antigen is known for it. Within one base of it there is no much larger clone, and no base qualities were kept. Here the chain combines TRBV5-1 and TRBJ2-7; 7 central nucleotides agree with TRBD1. Sequencing was carried out using PBMCs or a T cell subset sorted from them (not recorded which). This clonotype was sampled from an adult woman who had mild COVID-19 (a few samples of this study predate the infection). The sample titles of this study are shuffled in the database, so cell type and time point are left out; the donor was told from shared clones. The CDR3 sequence is CASSLAGTAYEQYF. The bases are TGCGCCAGCAGCTTGGCCGGGACAGCCTACGAGCAGTACTTC.